These 25 T cell receptor beta chains share one sample of origin, sequenced in a study of HIV-infected patients and healthy controls. No cell fractionation was done, so the repertoire covers all unsorted peripheral blood T cells. Alpha and beta constant-region primers primed reverse transcription of about 0.5 ug RNA. Separate chain-specific third strand synthesis with multiplexing indices produced the alpha and beta libraries. One entry per CDR3 protein results from TCRdb running MiXCR on the 5' RACE reads. The sample shows 15,000 to 20,000 distinct CDR3 sequences, over 7% of them seen only once. Sequenced input: blood. Source of these receptors: an adult in good health.

By proportion, this clonotype is medium-sized. The CDR3 loop reads CASSPGTGGDTQYF. For the CDR3, the DNA is TGTGCCAGCAGCCCCGGGACAGGGGGAGATACGCAGTATTTT. The V and J genes are TRBV7-3 and TRBJ2-3, with TRBD1 matching over 11 bases. With V trimmed by 5 bases and J by 5 bases, 3 bases remained unmatched. The germline CDR1 and CDR2 sequences are SGHTA and FQGTGA. The CDR3 has 14 amino acids.

This clonotype was counted a few times. The CDR3 region is CASSYSNAGRGYEQFF. In nucleotides, the CDR3 is TGTGCCAGCAGTTACTCGAATGCGGGCAGGGGCTATGAGCAGTTCTTC. The rearrangement links TRBV6-5 to TRBJ2-1; D is perhaps TRBD1 (6 bases). CDR1 MNHEY and CDR2 SVGAGI come from the germline V gene. The CDR3 totals 16 residues. Trimming left V 0 bases short and J 8 bases short, with 17 bases between.

The table lists this clonotype with a few counts. The chain links TRBV11-2 to TRBJ2-3; 12 positions agree with TRBD2. Per germline, CDR1 SGHAT and CDR2 FQNNGV. Unmatched junction bases numbered 6, after V lost 6 bases and J lost 5 bases. The CDR3 runs to 15 residues. The CDR3 nucleotides read TGTGCCAGCAGAAGACTAGCGGGGGCCCTAGATACGCAGTATTTT. Amino acid sequence: CASRRLAGALDTQYF.

This clonotype was detected ten times or more. The rearrangement joins TRBV28 to TRBJ2-7; no clear D gene. CDR3 length: 17 residues. V was clipped by 5 bases and J by 2 bases, with 22 bases between them. Germline CDR1 MDHEN, CDR2 SYDVKM. Here the CDR3 DNA reads TGTGCCAGCAGTCCCCATCCCCCTAGAGCTACCGCCTACGAGCAGTACTTC. Its translation is CASSPHPPRATAYEQYF.

A few counts support this clonotype. This rearrangement joins TRBV19 to TRBJ2-1; D is ambiguous. CDR1 and CDR2 from the germline V gene are LNHDA and SQIVND (reference sequence). V was pared by 3 bases and J by 5 bases, with 8 bases between. This CDR3 contains 13 residues. CDR3 sequence: CASSIGTNNEQFF. The CDR3 DNA sequence: TGTGCCAGTAGTATTGGCACCAACAATGAGCAGTTCTTC.

The table lists this clonotype with many counts. This rearrangement joins TRBV6-2 or TRBV6-3 to TRBJ1-1; TRBD1 might be the D (5 bases). CDR3 length: 14 residues. V was trimmed by 6 bases and J by 8 bases, leaving 19 bases between them. CDR1 is MNHEY, CDR2 SVGEGT, per germline. CDR3 sequence (DNA): TGTGCCAGCAGCCGCCTCACGGGGGTCGAAGAAGCTTTCTTT. This sequence encodes CASSRLTGVEEAFF.

This clonotype was seen a handful of times. The CDR3 protein is CASSLAGTGFLGYTF. The CDR3, as DNA: TGTGCCAGCAGTTTAGCTGGGACAGGGTTTCTTGGCTACACCTTC. This chain connects TRBV27 to TRBJ1-2; 9 nucleotides line up with TRBD1. Trimming removed 2 bases from V and 7 bases from J; junction bases left unmatched: 8. CDR3 size: 15 residues. Germline lookup yields CDR1 MNHEY and CDR2 SMNVEV (reference sequence).

This clonotype was counted ten times or more. The chain is built from TRBV7-9 and TRBJ1-4, with 8 nucleotides matching TRBD1. This CDR3 is built from 17 residues. Germline trimming cut 5 bases from V and 5 bases from J; bases unmatched to any gene: 13. CDR1 is SEHNR, CDR2 FQNEAQ, per germline (reference sequence). CDR3 region: CASSPPTRQGPNEKLFF. The CDR3 DNA sequence: TGTGCCAGCAGCCCACCCACCCGACAGGGGCCGAATGAAAAACTGTTTTTT.

By share, this clonotype counts as medium-sized. This chain joins TRBV2 and TRBJ2-1; 9 nucleotides line up with TRBD2. CDR3 size: 15 residues. Germline loops: CDR1 SNHLY, CDR2 FYNNEI. The V segment lost 4 bases and the J segment 7 bases; nucleotides outside the gene matches: 8. The CDR3 DNA follows: TGTGCCAGCAGTGTTGGACTAGCGTCGTATAATGAGCAGTTCTTC. It is translated as CASSVGLASYNEQFF.

This clonotype is medium-sized (0.01 to 0.1%) in the sample. The chain recombines TRBV18 with TRBJ2-3; TRBD1 matches 7 bases. The V and J ends lost 3 bases and 8 bases, in that order; junction bases with no gene match: 14. The germline V gene encodes CDR1 KGHSH and CDR2 LQKENI. The CDR3 length is 16 residues. CDR3 amino acids: CASSPTGPLWVPTQYF. The CDR3 DNA reads as TGTGCCAGCTCACCGACAGGGCCCCTATGGGTCCCTACGCAGTATTTT. The entire variable domain, with the rest obtained from reference TRBV18 and TRBJ2-3, is as follows: NAGVMQNPRHLVRRRGQEARLRCSPMKGHSHVYWYRQLPEEGLKFMVYLQKENIIDESGMPKERFSAEFPKEGPSILRIQQVVRGDSAAYFCASSPTGPLWVPTQYFGPGTRLTVL.

Turning to this clonotype: It may be a read error: a sequence one base away is much more abundant. The conserved phenylalanine or tryptophan is not found at the CDR3 terminus, so this likely reflects a read error. This rearrangement joins TRBV19 to TRBJ1-5; TRBD1 matches 8 bases. The CDR3 runs to 14 residues. Germline trimming cut 10 bases from V and 2 bases from J; bases unmatched to any gene: 7. CDR1 LNHDA and CDR2 SQIVND come from the germline V gene (reference sequence). The CDR3 loop is CATDRGSGNQPQHS. The CDR3 bases are TGTGCCACCGACAGGGGAAGTGGCAATCAGCCCCAGCATTCT.

V gene TRBV28 combines with J gene TRBJ2-5, with 10 bases lining up with TRBD2. The germline V gene has CDR1 MDHEN and CDR2 SYDVKM. The CDR3 covers 15 residues. Trimming took 3 bases from V and 3 from J; bases not matched to a gene: 4. CDR3 sequence: CASSFLAGEKETQYF. DNA of the CDR3: TGTGCCAGCAGTTTTCTAGCGGGGGAAAAAGAGACCCAGTACTTC.

This clonotype was counted many times. The chain employs TRBV12-5 and TRBJ1-2, with 9 nucleotides matching TRBD1. Germline CDR1 reads LGHNT; CDR2 reads FRNRAP. V dropped 0 bases and J dropped 4; count of bases not matched to a gene: 18. This CDR3 contains 20 residues. This chain's CDR3 is CASGLVNRRARGQGPYGYTF. The CDR3 DNA follows: TGTGCTAGTGGTTTGGTAAACCGCAGAGCGAGGGGACAGGGACCCTATGGCTACACCTTC.

By share, this clonotype counts as medium-sized (0.01 to 0.1%). The gene calls are TRBV7-2 and TRBJ2-7; 9 bases map to TRBD2. Germline CDR1 reads SGHTA; CDR2 reads FQGNSA. The CDR3 runs to 14 residues. Trimming cost V 7 bases and J 3 bases; bases outside gene matches: 7. CDR3 loop: CASTPTSGDYEQYF. CDR3 DNA sequence: TGTGCCAGCACCCCGACTAGCGGCGACTACGAGCAGTACTTC.

The chain uses TRBV6-6 and TRBJ2-2, with D perhaps TRBD2 (6 bases). V lost 8 bases to trimming and J lost 2 bases, with 15 bases between them. Per the germline V gene, CDR1 is MNHNY and CDR2 is SVGAGI (reference sequence). This CDR3 has 15 amino acids. The CDR3 DNA is TGTGCCAGCCACCCTGGGGGGACCAACACCGGGGAGCTGTTTTTT. As protein: CASHPGGTNTGELFF.

This clonotype was counted at least ten times. The chain has TRBV24-1 and TRBJ2-6; D is undetermined. Trimming pared 7 bases from V and 1 base from J, leaving 4 bases between. CDR1 is KGHDR, CDR2 SFDVKD, per germline. The length of the CDR3 is 13 residues. The CDR3 DNA reads TGTGCCACCAGGGCATCTGGGGCCAACGTCCTGACTTTC. Translating gives CATRASGANVLTF.

By frequency in the sample, this clonotype is medium-sized (0.01 to 0.1%). The gene calls are TRBV6-5 and TRBJ2-3; 9 bases are a match to TRBD1. This CDR3 spans 17 amino acids. Germline V gene sequence: CDR1 MNHEY, CDR2 SVGAGI. V shed 0 bases, J shed 4 bases, and the junction held 8 bases outside the gene matches. The CDR3 sequence: CASSYSGPDRGADTQYF. CDR3 DNA sequence: TGTGCCAGCAGTTACTCGGGGCCCGACAGGGGGGCAGATACGCAGTATTTT.

This clonotype turned up a few times. V gene TRBV5-1 combines with J gene TRBJ2-5; D might be TRBD1 (6 bases). V lost 4 bases and J 1 base, leaving 14 bases between the germline ends. Germline CDR1 and CDR2: SGHRS and YFSETQ. The CDR3 is 15 amino acids. DNA of the CDR3: TGCGCCAGCAGCGCCAGGGGTTCCACCCAAGAGACCCAGTACTTC. Protein: CASSARGSTQETQYF.

This clonotype was picked up many times. The V and J genes are TRBV20-1 and TRBJ1-3; D not certain. Germline-derived CDR1 and CDR2 are DFQATT and SNEGSKA (reference sequence). This CDR3 is 13 amino acids long. V was trimmed by 5 bases and J by 6 bases, leaving 14 bases between them. The CDR3 bases are TGCAGTGCTGCGCGCGGCACGGCAAACACCATATATTTT. It codes for CSAARGTANTIYF.

This clonotype was counted a few times. The V call is TRBV4-2, the J call TRBJ1-1, with 11 nucleotides matching TRBD1. Germline V gives CDR1 LGHNA, CDR2 YNFKEQ. The V and J ends lost 5 bases and 5 bases, in that order; junction bases with no gene match: 7. The CDR3 runs 15 residues. CDR3 in amino acids: CASSYGQGAVTEAFF. The CDR3 region has the DNA TGTGCCAGCAGCTACGGACAGGGGGCTGTTACTGAAGCTTTCTTT.

In its sample, this clonotype is medium-sized (0.01 to 0.1%). The chain couples TRBV6-2 or TRBV6-3 to TRBJ2-1, with no clear D. V was clipped by 2 bases and J by 0 bases, with 14 bases between them. From germline, CDR1 is MNHEY and CDR2 SVGEGT. The CDR3 consists of 17 residues. CDR3 sequence reads: CASSYPVPGSSYNEQFF. The CDR3 DNA follows: TGTGCCAGCAGTTACCCGGTCCCGGGCAGCTCCTACAATGAGCAGTTCTTC.

This clonotype was observed at least ten times. The chain recombines TRBV3-1 with TRBJ2-5, with D possibly TRBD1 on 5 matching bases. CDR3 size: 14 residues. V was pared by 0 bases and J by 6 bases, with 11 bases between. The germline gives CDR1 LGHDT, CDR2 YNNKEL (reference sequence). CDR3 nucleotides: TGTGCCAGCAGCCAAGATTCAGGGCGGAAGACCCAGTACTTC. This codes for CASSQDSGRKTQYF.

At least ten counts were recorded for this clonotype. The genes are TRBV19 and TRBJ2-1, with TRBD2 identical over 9 bases. Germline trimming cut 5 bases from V and 6 bases from J; bases unmatched to any gene: 2. This CDR3 region has 13 residues. The germline CDR1 and CDR2 sequences are LNHDA and SQIVND (reference sequence). The CDR3 loop is CASSATSGNEQFF. CDR3 coding DNA: TGTGCCAGTAGTGCGACTAGCGGCAATGAGCAGTTCTTC.

This chain links TRBV7-2 with TRBJ2-1, with D hard to call. V was shortened by 2 bases and J by 6 bases, with 11 bases between the two germline ends. The CDR3 spans 14 residues. In germline, CDR1 is SGHTA, CDR2 FQGNSA. The CDR3 sequence is CASSLPITINEQFF. CDR3 in DNA: TGTGCCAGCAGCTTACCAATCACAATCAATGAGCAGTTCTTC.

Judged by abundance, this clonotype is medium-sized. The chain couples TRBV29-1 to TRBJ1-1, with D tentatively TRBD1 (5 bases). CDR3 size: 13 residues. Germline CDR1 reads SQVTM; CDR2 reads ANQGSEA. The germline V and J ends were trimmed by 6 bases and 4 bases, with 15 bases remaining between them. CDR3 coding DNA: TGCAGCGTGAGAGGACATTTTATCACTGAAGCTTTCTTT. This codes for CSVRGHFITEAFF.